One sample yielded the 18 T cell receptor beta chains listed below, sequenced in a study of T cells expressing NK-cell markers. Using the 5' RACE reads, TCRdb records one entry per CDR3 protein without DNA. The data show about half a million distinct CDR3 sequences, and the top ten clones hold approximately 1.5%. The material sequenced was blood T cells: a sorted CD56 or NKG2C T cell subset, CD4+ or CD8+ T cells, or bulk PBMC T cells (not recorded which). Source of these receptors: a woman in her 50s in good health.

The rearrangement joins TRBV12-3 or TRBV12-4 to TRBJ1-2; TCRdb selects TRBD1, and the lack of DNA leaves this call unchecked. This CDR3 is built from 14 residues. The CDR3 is CASSRGQVAGGYTF.

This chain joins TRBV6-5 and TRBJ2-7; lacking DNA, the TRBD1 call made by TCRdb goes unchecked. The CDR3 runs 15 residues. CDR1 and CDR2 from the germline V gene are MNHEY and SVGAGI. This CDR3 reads CASSWEGQGIYEQYF.

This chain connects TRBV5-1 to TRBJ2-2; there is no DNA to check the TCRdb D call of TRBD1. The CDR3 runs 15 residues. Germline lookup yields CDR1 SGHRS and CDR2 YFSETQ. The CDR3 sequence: CASSTPDTRTGELFF.

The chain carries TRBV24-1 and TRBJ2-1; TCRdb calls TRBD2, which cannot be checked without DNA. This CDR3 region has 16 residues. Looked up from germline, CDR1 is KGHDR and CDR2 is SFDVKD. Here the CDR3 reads CATSDLPSGRYNEQFF.

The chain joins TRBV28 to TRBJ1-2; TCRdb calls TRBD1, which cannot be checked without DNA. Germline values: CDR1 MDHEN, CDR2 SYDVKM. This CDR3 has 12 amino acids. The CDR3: CASSPLGGGYTF.

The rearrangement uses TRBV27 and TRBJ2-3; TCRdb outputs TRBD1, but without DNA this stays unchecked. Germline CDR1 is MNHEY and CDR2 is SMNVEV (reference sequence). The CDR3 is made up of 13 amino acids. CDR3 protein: CASSEQGGNTQYF.

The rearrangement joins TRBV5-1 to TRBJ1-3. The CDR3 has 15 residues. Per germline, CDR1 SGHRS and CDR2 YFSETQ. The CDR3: CASSLVQGTGNTIYF. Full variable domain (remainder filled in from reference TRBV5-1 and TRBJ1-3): KAGVTQTPRYLIKTRGQQVTLSCSPISGHRSVSWYQQTPGQGLQFLFEYFSETQRNKGNFPGRFSGRQFSNSRSEMNVSTLELGDSALYLCASSLVQGTGNTIYFGEGSWLTVV.

CDR3 residues: CASSQEQPGQGAPSGYTF. The chain recombines TRBV4-1 with TRBJ1-2; TCRdb's D gene call, TRBD1, goes unchecked for lack of DNA. CDR1 and CDR2 from the germline V gene are MGHRA and YSYEKL. CDR3 length: 18 residues.

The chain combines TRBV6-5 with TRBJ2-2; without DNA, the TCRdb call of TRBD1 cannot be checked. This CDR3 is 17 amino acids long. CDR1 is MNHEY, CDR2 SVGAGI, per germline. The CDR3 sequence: CASSYAGTGGRTGELFF.

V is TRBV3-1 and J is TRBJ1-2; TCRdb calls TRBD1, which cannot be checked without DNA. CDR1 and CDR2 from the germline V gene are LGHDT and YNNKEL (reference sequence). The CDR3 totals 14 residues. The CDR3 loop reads CASSQPTGGYGYTF.

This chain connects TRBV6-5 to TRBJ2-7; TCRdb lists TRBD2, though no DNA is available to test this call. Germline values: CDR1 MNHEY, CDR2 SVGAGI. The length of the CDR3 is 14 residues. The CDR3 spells CASSYGPGGVEQYF.

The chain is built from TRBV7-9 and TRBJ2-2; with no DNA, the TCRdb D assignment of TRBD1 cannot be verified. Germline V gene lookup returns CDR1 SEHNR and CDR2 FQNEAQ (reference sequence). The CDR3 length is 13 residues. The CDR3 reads CASIPGGPGELFF.

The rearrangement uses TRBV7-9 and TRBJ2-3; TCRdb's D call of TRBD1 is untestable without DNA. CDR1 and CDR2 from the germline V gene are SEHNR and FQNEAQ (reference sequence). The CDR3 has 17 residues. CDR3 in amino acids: CASRSTRTGSVTDTQYF.

The CDR3 protein is CASSLLGGIAKNIQYF. The V gene is TRBV11-2, the J gene TRBJ2-4. Germline CDR1 is SGHAT and CDR2 is FQNNGV. The CDR3 spans 16 residues.

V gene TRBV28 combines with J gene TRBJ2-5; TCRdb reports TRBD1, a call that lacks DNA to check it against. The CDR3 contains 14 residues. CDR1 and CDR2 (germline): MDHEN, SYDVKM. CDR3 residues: CASGGARGGETQYF. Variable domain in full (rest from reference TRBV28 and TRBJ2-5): DVKVTQSSRYLVKRTGEKVFLECVQDMDHENMFWYRQDPGLGLRLIYFSYDVKMKEKGDIPEGYSVSREKKERFSLILESASTNQTSMYLCASGGARGGETQYFGPGTRLLVL.

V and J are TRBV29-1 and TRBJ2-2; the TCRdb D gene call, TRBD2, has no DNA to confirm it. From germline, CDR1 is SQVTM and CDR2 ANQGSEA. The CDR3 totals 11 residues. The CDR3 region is CSVSSHGELFF.

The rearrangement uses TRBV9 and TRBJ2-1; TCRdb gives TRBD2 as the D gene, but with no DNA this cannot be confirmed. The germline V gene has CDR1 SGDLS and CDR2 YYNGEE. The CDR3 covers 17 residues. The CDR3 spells CASSPRLAGGPGDEQFF.

CDR3 sequence reads: CASSSGLTNSNQPQHF. The chain is built from TRBV5-5 and TRBJ1-5. Germline V gene lookup returns CDR1 SGHKS and CDR2 YYEKEE (reference sequence). This CDR3 has 16 amino acids.